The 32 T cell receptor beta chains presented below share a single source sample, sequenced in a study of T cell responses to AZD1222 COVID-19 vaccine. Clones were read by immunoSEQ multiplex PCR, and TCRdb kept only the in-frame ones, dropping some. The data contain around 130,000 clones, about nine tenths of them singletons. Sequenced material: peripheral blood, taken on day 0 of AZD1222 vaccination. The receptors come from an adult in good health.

DNA for the CDR3: TGCGCCAGCAGCGCCTACGGGACCGAGAACACTGAAGCTTTCTTT. Residues: CASSAYGTENTEAFF. This rearrangement joins TRBV5-1 to TRBJ1-1, with D possibly TRBD1 on 5 matching bases. This CDR3 region has 15 residues. Germline assignment: CDR1 SGHRS and CDR2 YFSETQ. The ends were cut back, 4 bases at V and 1 base at J, with 14 bases in the middle.

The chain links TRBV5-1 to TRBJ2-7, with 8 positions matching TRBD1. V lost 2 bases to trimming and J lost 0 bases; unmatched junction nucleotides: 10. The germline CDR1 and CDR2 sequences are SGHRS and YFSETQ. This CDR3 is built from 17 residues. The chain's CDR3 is CASSFGLTGAPSYEQYF. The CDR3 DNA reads TGCGCCAGCAGCTTCGGTCTGACAGGGGCCCCCTCCTACGAGCAGTACTTC.

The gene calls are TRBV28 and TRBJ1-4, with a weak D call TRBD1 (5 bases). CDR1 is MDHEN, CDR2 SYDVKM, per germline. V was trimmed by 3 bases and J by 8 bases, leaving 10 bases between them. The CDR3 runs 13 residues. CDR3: CASSFEGNEKLFF. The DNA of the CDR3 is TGTGCCAGCAGTTTTGAGGGGAACGAAAAACTGTTTTTT.

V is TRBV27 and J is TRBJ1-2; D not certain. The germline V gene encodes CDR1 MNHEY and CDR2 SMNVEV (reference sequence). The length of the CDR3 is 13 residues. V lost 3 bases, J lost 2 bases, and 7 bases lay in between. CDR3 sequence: CASSFSGNYGYTF. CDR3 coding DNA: TGTGCCAGCAGTTTTTCGGGGAACTATGGCTACACCTTC.

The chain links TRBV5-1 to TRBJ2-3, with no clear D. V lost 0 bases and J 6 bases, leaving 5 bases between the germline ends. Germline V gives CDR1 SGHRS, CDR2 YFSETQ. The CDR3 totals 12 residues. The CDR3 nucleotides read TGCGCCAGCAGCTTGGATGGTGATACGCAGTATTTT. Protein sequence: CASSLDGDTQYF.

DNA for the CDR3: TGTGCCAGCAGCGGGGACAGAAACACTGAAGCTTTCTTT. It translates to CASSGDRNTEAFF. This chain uses TRBV7-9 with TRBJ1-1, with 7 bases identical to TRBD1. Per the germline V gene, CDR1 is SEHNR and CDR2 is FQNEAQ (reference sequence). The CDR3 totals 13 residues. Trimming removed 5 bases from V and 2 bases from J; junction bases left unmatched: 2.

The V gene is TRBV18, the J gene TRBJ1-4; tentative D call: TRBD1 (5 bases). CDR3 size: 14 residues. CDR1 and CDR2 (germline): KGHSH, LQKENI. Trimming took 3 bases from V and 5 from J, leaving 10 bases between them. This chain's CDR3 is CASSPTDSNEKLFF. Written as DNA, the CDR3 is TGTGCCAGCTCACCGACAGACTCGAATGAAAAACTGTTTTTT.

In DNA form, the CDR3 reads TGTGCCAGCAGTTTAGTCATGAATCAGCCCCAGCATTTT. It encodes CASSLVMNQPQHF. The rearrangement links TRBV28 to TRBJ1-5; D remains unclear. V dropped 2 bases and J dropped 4 bases, with 6 bases sitting between them. Germline V gives CDR1 MDHEN, CDR2 SYDVKM. The CDR3 totals 13 residues.

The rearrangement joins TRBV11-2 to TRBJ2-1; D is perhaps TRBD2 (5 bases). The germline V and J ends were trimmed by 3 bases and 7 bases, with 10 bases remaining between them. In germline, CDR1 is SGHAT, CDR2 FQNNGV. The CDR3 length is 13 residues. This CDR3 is CASSFLLVNEQFF. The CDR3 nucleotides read TGTGCCAGCAGCTTTTTACTAGTAAATGAGCAGTTCTTC.

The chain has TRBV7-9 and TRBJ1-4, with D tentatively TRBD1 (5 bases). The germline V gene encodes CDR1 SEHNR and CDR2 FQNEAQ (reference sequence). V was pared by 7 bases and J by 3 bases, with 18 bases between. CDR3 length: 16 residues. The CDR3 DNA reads TGTGCCAGCACCTCTGGGGGGAGGCCCCCTAATGAAAAACTGTTTTTT. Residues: CASTSGGRPPNEKLFF. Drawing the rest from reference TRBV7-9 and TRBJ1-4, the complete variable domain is DTGVSQNPRHKITKRGQNVTFRCDPISEHNRLYWYRQTLGQGPEFLTYFQNEAQLEKSRLLSDRFSAERPKGSFSTLEIQRTEQGDSAMYLCASTSGGRPPNEKLFFGSGTQLSVL.

The CDR3 coding sequence is TGCGCCAGCATTGGACAGGTTAATTCACCCCTCCACTTT. It encodes CASIGQVNSPLHF. This chain uses TRBV10-2 with TRBJ1-6; 7 bases line up with TRBD1. Losses at the gene ends were 7 bases for V and 6 bases for J; bases not matched to a gene: 3. This CDR3 spans 13 amino acids. Germline V gene lookup returns CDR1 WSHSY and CDR2 SAAADI.

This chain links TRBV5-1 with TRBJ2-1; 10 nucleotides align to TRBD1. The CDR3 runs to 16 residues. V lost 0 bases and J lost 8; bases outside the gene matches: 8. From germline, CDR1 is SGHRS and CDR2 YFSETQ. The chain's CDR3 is CASSLEGQGNWDEQFF. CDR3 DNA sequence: TGCGCCAGCAGCTTGGAGGGACAGGGGAATTGGGATGAGCAGTTCTTC. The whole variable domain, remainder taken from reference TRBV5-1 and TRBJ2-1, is KAGVTQTPRYLIKTRGQQVTLSCSPISGHRSVSWYQQTPGQGLQFLFEYFSETQRNKGNFPGRFSGRQFSNSRSEMNVSTLELGDSALYLCASSLEGQGNWDEQFFGPGTRLTVL.

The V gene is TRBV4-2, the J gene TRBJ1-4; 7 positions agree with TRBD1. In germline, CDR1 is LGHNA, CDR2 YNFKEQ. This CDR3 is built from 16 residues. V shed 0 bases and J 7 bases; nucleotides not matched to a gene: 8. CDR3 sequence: CASSQEGPRGGEKLFF. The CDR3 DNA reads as TGTGCCAGCAGCCAAGAAGGGCCCAGGGGGGGTGAAAAACTGTTTTTT.

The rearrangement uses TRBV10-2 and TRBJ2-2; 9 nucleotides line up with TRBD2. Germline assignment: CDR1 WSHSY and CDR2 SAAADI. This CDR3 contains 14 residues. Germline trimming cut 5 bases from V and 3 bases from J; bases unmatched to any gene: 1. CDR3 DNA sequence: TGCGCCAGCAGTATAGCGGGAGACACCGGGGAGCTGTTTTTT. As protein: CASSIAGDTGELFF.

The CDR3 sequence is CASSFSGGNYEQYF. The CDR3 nucleotides read TGTGCCAGCAGTTTTTCCGGAGGTAACTACGAGCAGTACTTC. V and J are TRBV28 and TRBJ2-7, with a possible D match to TRBD2 (5 bases). Trimming shortened V by 3 bases and J by 3 bases, and 12 bases separated the two germline ends. Germline V lookup: CDR1 MDHEN, CDR2 SYDVKM. The CDR3 has 14 residues.

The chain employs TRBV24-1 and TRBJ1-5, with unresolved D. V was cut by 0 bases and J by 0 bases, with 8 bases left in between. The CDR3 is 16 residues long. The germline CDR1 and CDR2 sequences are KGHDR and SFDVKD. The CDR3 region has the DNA TGTGCCACCAGTGATTTGAGACATCATAGCAATCAGCCCCAGCATTTT. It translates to CATSDLRHHSNQPQHF.

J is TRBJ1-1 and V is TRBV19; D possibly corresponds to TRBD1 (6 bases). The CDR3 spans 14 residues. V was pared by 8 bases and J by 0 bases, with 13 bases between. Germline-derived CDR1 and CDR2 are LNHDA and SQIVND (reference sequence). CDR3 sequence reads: CASSYGTLNTEAFF. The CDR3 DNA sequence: TGTGCCAGTTCTTACGGGACATTGAACACTGAAGCTTTCTTT.

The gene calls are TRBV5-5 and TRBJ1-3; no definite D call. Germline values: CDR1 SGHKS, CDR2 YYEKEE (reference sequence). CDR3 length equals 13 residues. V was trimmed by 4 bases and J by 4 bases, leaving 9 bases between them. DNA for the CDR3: TGTGCCAGCAGCATAGGACCGGGAAACACCATATATTTT. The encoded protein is CASSIGPGNTIYF.

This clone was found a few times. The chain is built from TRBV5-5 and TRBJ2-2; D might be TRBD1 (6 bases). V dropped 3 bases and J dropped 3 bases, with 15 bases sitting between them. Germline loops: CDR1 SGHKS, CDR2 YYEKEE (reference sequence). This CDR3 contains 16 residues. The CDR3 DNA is TGTGCCAGCAGCTCCTTGGGGAGACAGGACACCGGGGAGCTGTTTTTT. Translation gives CASSSLGRQDTGELFF. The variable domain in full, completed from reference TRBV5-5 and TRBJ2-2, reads DAGVTQSPTHLIKTRGQQVTLRCSPISGHKSVSWYQQVLGQGPQFIFQYYEKEERGRGNFPDRFSARQFPNYSSELNVNALLLGDSALYLCASSSLGRQDTGELFFGEGSRLTVL.

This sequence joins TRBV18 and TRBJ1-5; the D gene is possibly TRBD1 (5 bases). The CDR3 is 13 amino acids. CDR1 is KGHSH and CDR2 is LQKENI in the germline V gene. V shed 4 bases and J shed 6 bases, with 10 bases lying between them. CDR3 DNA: TGTGCCAGCTCACAAGCAGGGCCTCAGCCCCAGCATTTT. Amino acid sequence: CASSQAGPQPQHF.

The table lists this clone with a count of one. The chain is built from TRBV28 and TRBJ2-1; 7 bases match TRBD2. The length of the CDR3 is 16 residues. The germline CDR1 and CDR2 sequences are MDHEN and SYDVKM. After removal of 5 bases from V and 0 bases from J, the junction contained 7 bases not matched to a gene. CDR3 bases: TGTGCCAGCAGTATCAACAGCGGGAACTCCTACAATGAGCAGTTCTTC. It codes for CASSINSGNSYNEQFF.

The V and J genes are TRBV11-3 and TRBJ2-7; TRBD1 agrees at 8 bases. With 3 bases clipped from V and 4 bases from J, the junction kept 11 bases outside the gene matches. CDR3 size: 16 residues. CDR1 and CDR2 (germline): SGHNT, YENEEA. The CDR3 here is CASSFFGRDRPYEQYF. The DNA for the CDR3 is TGTGCCAGCAGCTTTTTTGGGCGGGACAGGCCTTACGAGCAGTACTTC.

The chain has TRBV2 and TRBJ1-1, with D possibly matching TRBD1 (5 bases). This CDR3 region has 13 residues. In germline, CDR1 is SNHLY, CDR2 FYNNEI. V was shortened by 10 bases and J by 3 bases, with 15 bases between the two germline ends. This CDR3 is CATVQESHTEAFF. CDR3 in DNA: TGTGCCACTGTACAGGAATCACACACTGAAGCTTTCTTT. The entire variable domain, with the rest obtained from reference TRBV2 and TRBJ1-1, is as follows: EPEVTQTPSHQVTQMGQEVILRCVPISNHLYFYWYRQILGQKVEFLVSFYNNEISEKSEIFDDQFSVERPDGSNFTLKIRSTKLEDSAMYFCATVQESHTEAFFGQGTRLTVV.

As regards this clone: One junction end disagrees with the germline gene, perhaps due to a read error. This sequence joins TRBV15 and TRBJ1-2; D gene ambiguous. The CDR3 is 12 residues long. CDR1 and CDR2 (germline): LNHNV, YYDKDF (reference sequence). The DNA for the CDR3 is TGTGCCACCAGAATGAGGGCCGGAACAGTCGCCTTC. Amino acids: CATRMRAGTVAF.

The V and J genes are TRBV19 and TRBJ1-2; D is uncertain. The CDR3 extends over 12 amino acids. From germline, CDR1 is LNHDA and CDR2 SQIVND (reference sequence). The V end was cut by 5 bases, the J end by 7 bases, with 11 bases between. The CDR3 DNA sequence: TGTGCCAGTAGTTCCGGATCGGTTGGCTACACCTTC. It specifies CASSSGSVGYTF.

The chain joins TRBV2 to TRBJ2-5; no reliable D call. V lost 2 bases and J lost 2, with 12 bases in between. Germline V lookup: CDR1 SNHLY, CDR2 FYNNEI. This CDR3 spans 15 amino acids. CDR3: CASSELSAEQETQYF. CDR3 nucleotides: TGTGCCAGCAGTGAACTTTCGGCAGAGCAAGAGACCCAGTACTTC.

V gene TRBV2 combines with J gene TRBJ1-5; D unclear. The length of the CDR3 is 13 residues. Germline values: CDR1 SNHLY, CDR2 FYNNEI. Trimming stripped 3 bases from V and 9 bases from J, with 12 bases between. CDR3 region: CASSEGLVRPQHF. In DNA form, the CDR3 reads TGTGCCAGCAGTGAGGGCCTAGTCAGGCCCCAGCATTTT. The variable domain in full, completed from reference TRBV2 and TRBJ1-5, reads EPEVTQTPSHQVTQMGQEVILRCVPISNHLYFYWYRQILGQKVEFLVSFYNNEISEKSEIFDDQFSVERPDGSNFTLKIRSTKLEDSAMYFCASSEGLVRPQHFGDGTRLSIL.

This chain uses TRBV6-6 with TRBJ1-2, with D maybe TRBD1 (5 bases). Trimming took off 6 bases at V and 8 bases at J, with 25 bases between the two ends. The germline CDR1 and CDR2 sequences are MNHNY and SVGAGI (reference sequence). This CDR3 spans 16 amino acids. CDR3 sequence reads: CASSNRIGEGNSGYTF. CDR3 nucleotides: TGTGCCAGCAGCAACCGAATAGGGGAGGGTAATAGCGGCTACACCTTC.

The CDR3 sequence: CSASWQAKNIQYF. As DNA, the CDR3 is TGCAGTGCTAGTTGGCAGGCCAAAAACATTCAGTACTTC. The chain employs TRBV20-1 and TRBJ2-4; D is undetermined. V was pared by 3 bases and J by 1 base, with 7 bases between. The CDR3 runs 13 residues. In germline, CDR1 is DFQATT, CDR2 SNEGSKA (reference sequence).

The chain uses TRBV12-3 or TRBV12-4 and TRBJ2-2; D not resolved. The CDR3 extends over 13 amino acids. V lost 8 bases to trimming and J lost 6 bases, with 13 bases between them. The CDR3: CASAQPPPGELFF. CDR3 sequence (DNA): TGTGCCAGCGCCCAGCCCCCCCCCGGGGAGCTGTTTTTT.

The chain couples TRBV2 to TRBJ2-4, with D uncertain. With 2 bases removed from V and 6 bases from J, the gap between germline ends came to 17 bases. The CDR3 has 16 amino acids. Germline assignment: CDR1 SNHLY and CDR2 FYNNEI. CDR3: CASSERSSSVGNIQYF. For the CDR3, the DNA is TGTGCCAGCAGTGAAAGATCATCATCCGTGGGAAACATTCAGTACTTC.

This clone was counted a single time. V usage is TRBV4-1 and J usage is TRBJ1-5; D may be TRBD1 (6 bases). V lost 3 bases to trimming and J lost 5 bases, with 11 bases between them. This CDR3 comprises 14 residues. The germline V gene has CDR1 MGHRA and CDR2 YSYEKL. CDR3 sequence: CASSHEGEYQPQHF. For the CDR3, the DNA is TGCGCCAGCAGCCACGAGGGGGAGTATCAGCCCCAGCATTTT.